This T cell receptor beta chain was retrieved from a study of T cell repertoires in cytomegalovirus infection. About the study: In public TCR beta signatures, there were indications of both CMV infection and matching HLA type.

Study results and limitations: CMV-specific TCR beta clonotypes restricted by HLA-C dominated the ex vivo response.

TCRdb reanalysed the reads using MiXCR and keeps one entry per CDR3 protein. Of approximately 400,000 distinct CDR3 sequences listed, 30% to 40% are singletons. Trimming cost V 1 base and J 1 base, with 14 bases left between them. Per germline, CDR1 MDHEN and CDR2 SYDVKM. The CDR3 consists of 17 residues. This clonotype was found many times. Antigen specificity is unknown. V and J are TRBV28 and TRBJ1-3; D perhaps matches TRBD1 (5 bases). The sequence came from a human donor in good health (CMV status not recorded). Some clones in this sample may be carry-over from other donors' samples. Material for sequencing was PBMCs. CDR3 DNA: TGTGCCAGCAGTTTATCCATTCCAGGGTATTCTGGAAACACCATATATTTT. The encoded protein is CASSLSIPGYSGNTIYF.